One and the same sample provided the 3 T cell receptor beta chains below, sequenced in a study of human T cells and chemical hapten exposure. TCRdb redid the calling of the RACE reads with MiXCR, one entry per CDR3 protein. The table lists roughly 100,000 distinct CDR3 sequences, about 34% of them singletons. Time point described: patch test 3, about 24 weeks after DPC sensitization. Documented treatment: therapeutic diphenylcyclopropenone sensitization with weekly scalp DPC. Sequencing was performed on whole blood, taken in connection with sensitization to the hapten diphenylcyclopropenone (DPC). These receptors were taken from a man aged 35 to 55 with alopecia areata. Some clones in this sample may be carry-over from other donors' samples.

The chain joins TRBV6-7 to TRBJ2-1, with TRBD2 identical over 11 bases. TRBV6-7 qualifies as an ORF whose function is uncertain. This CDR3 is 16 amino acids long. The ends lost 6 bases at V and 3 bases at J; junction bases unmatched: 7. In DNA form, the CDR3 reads TGTGCCAGCAGGGGTAGCGGGAGGGACATCTACAATGAGCAGTTCTTC. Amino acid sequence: CASRGSGRDIYNEQFF.

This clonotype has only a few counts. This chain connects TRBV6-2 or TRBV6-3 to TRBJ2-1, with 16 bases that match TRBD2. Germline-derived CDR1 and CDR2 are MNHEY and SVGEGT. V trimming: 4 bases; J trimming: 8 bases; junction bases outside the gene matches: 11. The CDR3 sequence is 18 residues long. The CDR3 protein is CASSWTGTSGRDRDEQFF. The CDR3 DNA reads TGTGCCAGCAGTTGGACCGGGACTAGCGGGAGGGACAGGGATGAGCAGTTCTTC.

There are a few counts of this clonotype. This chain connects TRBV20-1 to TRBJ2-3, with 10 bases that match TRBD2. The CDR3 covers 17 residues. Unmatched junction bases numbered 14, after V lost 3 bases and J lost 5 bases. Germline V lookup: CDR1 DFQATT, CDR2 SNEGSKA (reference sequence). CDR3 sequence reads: CSARGLQREGRRDTQYF. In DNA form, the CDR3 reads TGCAGTGCTAGGGGATTGCAGCGGGAGGGCCGACGAGATACGCAGTATTTT.